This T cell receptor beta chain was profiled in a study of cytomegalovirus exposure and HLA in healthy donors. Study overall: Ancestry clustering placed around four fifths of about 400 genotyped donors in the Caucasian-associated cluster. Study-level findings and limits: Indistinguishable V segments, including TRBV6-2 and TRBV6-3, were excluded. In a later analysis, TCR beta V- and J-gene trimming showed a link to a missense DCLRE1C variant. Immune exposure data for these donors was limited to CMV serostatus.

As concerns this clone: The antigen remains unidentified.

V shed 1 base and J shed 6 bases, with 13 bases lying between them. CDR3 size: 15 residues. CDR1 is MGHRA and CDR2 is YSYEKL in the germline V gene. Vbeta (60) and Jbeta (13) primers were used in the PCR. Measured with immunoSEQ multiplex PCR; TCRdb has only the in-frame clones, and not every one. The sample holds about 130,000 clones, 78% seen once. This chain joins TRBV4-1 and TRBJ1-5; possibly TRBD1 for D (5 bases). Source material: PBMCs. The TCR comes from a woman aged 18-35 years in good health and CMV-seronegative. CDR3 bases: TGCGCCAGCAGCCAAGTTGGAGGGGTTGGTCAGCCCCAGCATTTT. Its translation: CASSQVGGVGQPQHF.